This is a list of T cell receptor beta chains from one sample in a study of blood T cell repertoires in COVID-19. TCRdb keeps only in-frame clones here, not all; method: immunoSEQ multiplex PCR. The data contain over 250,000 clones, 88% of them singletons. Sequenced: peripheral blood. All receptors come from a man between 60 and 70 years old who had recovered from COVID-19. The conserved cysteine and the conserved F or W are not part of the CDR3 here. Only some rows state a clone size, as once, few, many or a class for expanded clones.

clone_size	j_call	v_call	cdr3_aa
.	TRBJ1-5	TRBV19	ASSFAGTGGNQPQH
.	TRBJ1-1	TRBV30	AWTRPGHTTEAF
.	TRBJ1-1	TRBV15	ATSSRRGNTEAF
.	TRBJ2-5	TRBV13	ASSFIPGLAGGSSETQY
.	TRBJ2-5	TRBV19	ASSLVLAGGLETQY
.	TRBJ2-1	TRBV7-6	ASSSSRASGGWKEQF
.	TRBJ1-3	TRBV11-2	ASSLEGQGFENTIY
few	TRBJ2-5	TRBV7-3	ASSQGQRETQY
.	TRBJ2-7	TRBV4-2	ASSHLGTSGESEQY
.	TRBJ1-2	TRBV5-6	ASSLVGQGRYYGYT
.	TRBJ1-4	TRBV6-5	ASSTRQGVNEKLF
once	TRBJ2-3	TRBV6-6	ASSLSGTRPRDTQY
.	TRBJ1-5	TRBV9	ASSVGTAEPQH
.	TRBJ2-5	TRBV19	ASSELAPETQY
.	TRBJ2-7	TRBV5-5	ASSLRGQGLSEQY
once	TRBJ2-3	TRBV3-1/TRBV3-2	ASSQRPKVGLTQY
.	TRBJ1-2	TRBV7-2	ASSLDSQDSRSYGYT
.	TRBJ2-1	TRBV7-6	ASSLAGQGYNEQF
.	TRBJ2-2	TRBV6-5	ASSYYRSTGELF
.	TRBJ1-6	TRBV4-2	ASSPEGGASPLH
.	TRBJ1-2	TRBV5-6	ASPLGVGLYGYT
.	TRBJ2-2	TRBV5-3	ARSTIGSGFENTGELF
.	TRBJ2-1	TRBV29-1	SGSWDTRSTNEQF
.	TRBJ2-2	TRBV19	ASLGNRNTGELF
.	TRBJ2-7	TRBV3-1/TRBV3-2	ASSLRDRVGKQY
.	TRBJ1-1	TRBV29-1	SGDRVDTEAF
.	TRBJ2-5	TRBV11-3	ASSHGGQETQY
.	TRBJ2-5	TRBV23-1	ASSQLNNRRRETQY
.	TRBJ2-6	TRBV6-4	ASSAMTGWGANVLT
.	TRBJ2-3	TRBV9	ASSVGTSGGIHTDTQY
.	TRBJ1-2	TRBV5-4	ASSPGTGGGYGYT
.	TRBJ2-7	TRBV4-1	ASSQGGSYEQY
.	TRBJ1-2	TRBV5-1	ASSGDSYGYT
few	TRBJ2-1	TRBV18	ASSSGTTVNEQF
.	TRBJ2-5	TRBV7-9	ASTQGYRGGTQY
.	TRBJ2-1	TRBV7-2	ASSLVGTSLNEQF
.	TRBJ2-2	TRBV5-1	ASSVTGNTGELF
few	TRBJ1-2	TRBV12-3/TRBV12-4	ASSPLRTGPR
.	TRBJ2-7	TRBV30	AWLPAGQLYEQY
.	TRBJ1-3	TRBV3-1/TRBV3-2	ASSPTGMWGNTIY
few	TRBJ2-1	TRBV11-2	ASSWGSSGGYNEQF
.	TRBJ2-2	TRBV6-5	ASSYGLAPNTGELF
.	TRBJ1-2	TRBV30	GYAGISNYGYT
.	TRBJ1-1	TRBV5-1	ASSLRPGSDTEAF
.	TRBJ2-1	TRBV19	ASSTTGISYNEQF
.	TRBJ1-6	TRBV5-4	ASKNSLNSPLH
few	TRBJ2-1	TRBV9	ASSPTGGLAGGPYNEQF
once	TRBJ1-5	TRBV4-2	ASSARQGSNQPQH
.	TRBJ2-2	TRBV27	ASSYGLTGELF
.	TRBJ2-7	TRBV13	ASSLPTGGSNEQY